These 23 T cell receptor beta chains came from one sample sequenced in a study of T cells in Graves' hyperthyroidism and ophthalmopathy. Template material for amplifying TCR beta CDR3 regions consisted of RNA transcripts. The HTBI primer set drove a first-round RT-PCR of the TCR CDR3. TCRdb passed the multiplex PCR reads through MiXCR, listing each CDR3 protein once. The table has approximately 300,000 distinct CDR3 sequences, 15% to 20% seen once. The sample consisted of blood. The source is a man aged 25-45 years with Graves' hyperthyroidism.

Comment on this clonotype: A much larger clone is a single base away; this may be a read error. The chain recombines TRBV11-2 with TRBJ2-1; TRBD2 matches 11 bases. The CDR3 spans 16 residues. The germline V gene has CDR1 SGHAT and CDR2 FQNNGV. J was trimmed by 6 bases and V by 4 bases; bases with no gene match: 8. CDR3 residues: CASSSTTSGRTNEQFF. CDR3 DNA sequence: TGTGCCAGCAGCTCAACCACTAGCGGGAGAACCAATGAGCAGTTCTTC.

This clonotype was counted ten times or more. The rearrangement uses TRBV7-3 and TRBJ2-3; D call uncertain. This CDR3 has 13 amino acids. V lost 2 bases and J lost 2, with 5 bases in between. Germline V lookup: CDR1 SGHTA, CDR2 FQGTGA. CDR3 amino acids: CASSLSYTDTQYF. CDR3 nucleotide sequence: TGTGCCAGCAGCTTATCCTACACAGATACGCAGTATTTT.

The sample holds many counts of this clonotype. The chain has TRBV5-1 and TRBJ1-3; 8 positions match TRBD1. The germline gives CDR1 SGHRS, CDR2 YFSETQ. V shed 6 bases, J shed 2 bases, and the junction held 4 bases outside the gene matches. The CDR3 is made up of 14 amino acids. The CDR3 DNA reads TGCGCCAGCAAGGGACAGGACGCTGGAAACACCATATATTTT. This encodes CASKGQDAGNTIYF.

This clonotype has ten or more counts. The chain joins TRBV7-9 to TRBJ2-3, with D possibly being TRBD2 (5 bases). V lost 5 bases and J 8 bases, leaving 14 bases between the germline ends. Germline CDR1 and CDR2: SEHNR and FQNEAQ (reference sequence). The CDR3 loop spans 13 amino acids. The CDR3 reads CASSPRTRVTQYF. CDR3 DNA: TGTGCCAGCAGCCCTAGAACTAGGGTTACGCAGTATTTT.

The rearrangement uses TRBV20-1 and TRBJ2-3; TRBD2 matches 11 bases. In germline, CDR1 is DFQATT, CDR2 SNEGSKA (reference sequence). The CDR3 runs to 16 residues. With 4 bases clipped from V and 0 bases from J, the junction kept 6 bases outside the gene matches. The CDR3 reads CSANTGTSGSTDTQYF. The CDR3 DNA reads TGCAGTGCTAATACCGGGACTAGCGGTAGCACAGATACGCAGTATTTT.

This clonotype was recorded at least ten times. This chain connects TRBV12-3 or TRBV12-4 to TRBJ2-4; D might be TRBD1 (5 bases). This CDR3 spans 12 amino acids. V was shortened by 6 bases and J by 9 bases, with 12 bases between the two germline ends. The CDR3 sequence: CASSPDSLIQYF. CDR3 in DNA: TGTGCCAGCAGCCCCGACAGTCTCATTCAGTACTTC.

V and J are TRBV20-1 and TRBJ2-2; weak D call: TRBD1 (7 bases). This CDR3 is built from 15 residues. V was trimmed by 0 bases and J by 6 bases, leaving 14 bases between them. The germline gives CDR1 DFQATT, CDR2 SNEGSKA (reference sequence). The CDR3 DNA reads as TGCAGTGCTAGAGATCCCCAGGGGGAGGCCGGGGAGCTGTTTTTT. It specifies CSARDPQGEAGELFF.

This clonotype was counted at least ten times. The chain couples TRBV6-4 to TRBJ2-3, with 10 nucleotides matching TRBD2. V lost 3 bases and J lost 1; bases outside the gene matches: 1. The germline CDR1 and CDR2 sequences are MRHNA and SNTAGT. CDR3 size: 15 residues. CDR3 sequence (DNA): TGTGCCAGCAGTGAGGGGACTAGCGGCACAGATACGCAGTATTTT. Its protein product is CASSEGTSGTDTQYF.

This clonotype was seen just once. The chain recombines TRBV4-1 with TRBJ1-6, with D possibly matching TRBD1 (6 bases). This CDR3 region has 17 residues. V was shortened by 0 bases and J by 0 bases, with 9 bases between the two germline ends. Per germline, CDR1 MGHRA and CDR2 YSYEKL. The CDR3 DNA follows: TGCGCCAGCAGCCAAGAAGGACAGCCCTCCTATAATTCACCCCTCCACTTT. This gives the protein CASSQEGQPSYNSPLHF.

The gene calls are TRBV29-1 and TRBJ2-2; either TRBD1 or TRBD2 may fit D (5 bases each). Trimming took 4 bases from V and 4 from J, leaving 13 bases between them. The CDR3 extends over 14 amino acids. Germline V CDR1 and CDR2: SQVTM, ANQGSEA. The CDR3 DNA reads as TGCAGCGTTGGGGGGACCCCAACCACCGGGGAGCTGTTTTTT. It codes for CSVGGTPTTGELFF.

This clonotype was found a few times. A much larger clone sits a single nucleotide away, making a read error possible. The chain employs TRBV11-2 and TRBJ2-1, with D tentatively TRBD2 (6 bases). V was clipped by 5 bases and J by 7 bases, with 18 bases between them. There are 15 residues in the CDR3. In germline, CDR1 is SGHAT, CDR2 FQNNGV. The CDR3 is CASSPLEVAGNEQFF. CDR3 DNA: TGTGCCAGCAGCCCCCTCGAGGTCGCGGGGAATGAGCAGTTCTTC.

This clonotype has a count of ten or more. This sequence joins TRBV3-1 and TRBJ1-1, with unresolved D. This CDR3 spans 13 amino acids. The V end lost 1 base, the J end lost 2 bases, and 5 bases lay between the germline ends. From germline, CDR1 is LGHDT and CDR2 YNNKEL (reference sequence). CDR3 protein: CASSQVANTEAFF. The CDR3 nucleotides read TGTGCCAGCAGCCAAGTAGCCAACACTGAAGCTTTCTTT.

There are a few counts of this clonotype. The chain couples TRBV11-3 to TRBJ1-1; D ambiguous. Germline V gene data show CDR1 as SGHNT and CDR2 as YENEEA. Trimming cost V 0 bases and J 2 bases, with 10 bases left between them. The CDR3 totals 15 residues. Here the CDR3 reads CASSLDLGPNTEAFF. Written as DNA, the CDR3 is TGTGCCAGCAGCTTAGATCTAGGGCCAAACACTGAAGCTTTCTTT. The whole variable domain, filled in from reference TRBV11-3 and TRBJ1-1, reads EAGVVQSPRYKIIEKKQPVAFWCNPISGHNTLYWYLQNLGQGPELLIRYENEEAVDDSQLPKDRFSAERLKGVDSTLKIQPAELGDSAVYLCASSLDLGPNTEAFFGQGTRLTVV.

As to this clonotype: This may arise from a read error, as a much more abundant clone is one base away. The J gene is TRBJ1-5, the V gene TRBV11-2, with D uncertain. The CDR3 spans 16 residues. V was cut by 2 bases and J by 0 bases, with 11 bases left in between. The germline gives CDR1 SGHAT, CDR2 FQNNGV. This CDR3 reads CASSLIPGYSNQPQHF. The CDR3 DNA reads as TGTGCCAGCAGCTTAATTCCGGGGTATAGCAATCAGCCCCAGCATTTT.

This clonotype was detected many times. This chain connects TRBV12-3 or TRBV12-4 to TRBJ2-7; D could derive from TRBD1 or TRBD2 (5 bases each). The CDR3 loop spans 13 amino acids. The V and J ends lost 4 bases and 5 bases respectively, with 12 bases between them. The DNA of the CDR3 is TGTGCCAGCAGTTGGGGACCCCTCGACGAGCAGTACTTC. This sequence encodes CASSWGPLDEQYF.

This clonotype was picked up many times. This chain links TRBV5-1 with TRBJ1-1; no reliable D call. Germline V gene data show CDR1 as SGHRS and CDR2 as YFSETQ. CDR3 length equals 15 residues. Trimming took 0 bases from V and 4 from J, leaving 13 bases between them. The CDR3 DNA sequence: TGCGCCAGCAGCTTGGGTTTTGTAGACCCCACTGAAGCTTTCTTT. Amino acid sequence: CASSLGFVDPTEAFF. The full variable domain, rest sourced from reference TRBV5-1 and TRBJ1-1, is KAGVTQTPRYLIKTRGQQVTLSCSPISGHRSVSWYQQTPGQGLQFLFEYFSETQRNKGNFPGRFSGRQFSNSRSEMNVSTLELGDSALYLCASSLGFVDPTEAFFGQGTRLTVV.

The CDR3 DNA follows: TGCGCCAGCAGCGCGGGGGGAGATCGCTATGGCTACACCTTC. It encodes CASSAGGDRYGYTF. V is TRBV5-1 and J is TRBJ1-2; TRBD1 might be the D (5 bases). The V and J ends lost 4 bases and 4 bases respectively, with 14 bases between them. From germline, CDR1 is SGHRS and CDR2 YFSETQ. This CDR3 is built from 14 residues.

Only a few counts were recorded for this clonotype. The CDR3 region is CASRRDFNSPLHF. CDR3 DNA sequence: TGTGCCAGCAGGCGGGACTTTAATTCACCCCTCCACTTT. The genes are TRBV11-2 and TRBJ1-6, with D perhaps matching TRBD1 (5 bases). In germline, CDR1 is SGHAT, CDR2 FQNNGV. The CDR3 consists of 13 residues. V gave up 6 bases and J gave up 6 bases, with 9 bases separating them.

The genes are TRBV25-1 and TRBJ2-7; TRBD2 is a possible D gene (6 bases). Deletions cut 4 bases from V and 4 bases from J, with 11 bases between. The CDR3 contains 13 residues. Germline V gene data show CDR1 as MGHDK and CDR2 as SYGVNS. In DNA form, the CDR3 reads TGTGCCAGCAGTGCGGAGGGAAGATACGAGCAGTACTTC. Residues: CASSAEGRYEQYF.

This clonotype showed up just a few times. The chain's CDR3 is CASAYSNQPQHF. For the CDR3, the DNA is TGTGCCAGCGCGTATAGCAATCAGCCCCAGCATTTT. The V and J genes are TRBV28 and TRBJ1-5; D unclear. This CDR3 is 12 amino acids long. Germline loops: CDR1 MDHEN, CDR2 SYDVKM. The V end was cut by 8 bases, the J end by 0 bases, with 5 bases between.

Regarding this clonotype: A much bigger clone sits one base away, suggesting this may be a read error. The rearrangement joins TRBV5-1 to TRBJ1-1, with TRBD1 matching 7 bases. The CDR3 covers 15 residues. V trimming: 4 bases; J trimming: 8 bases; junction bases outside the gene matches: 14. Germline CDR1 and CDR2: SGHRS and YFSETQ. CDR3 nucleotides: TGCGCCAGCAGCAATACAGGGGCCGCGAATTACGAAGCTTTCTTT. This codes for CASSNTGAANYEAFF.

The genes are TRBV7-6 and TRBJ1-6, with D perhaps TRBD1 (5 bases). The germline CDR1 and CDR2 sequences are SGHVS and FNYEAQ. This CDR3 contains 14 residues. Trimming stripped 4 bases from V and 5 bases from J, with 9 bases between. The CDR3 DNA reads as TGTGCCAGCAGCTATGGGACCGATAATTCACCCCTCCACTTT. Translated, it gives CASSYGTDNSPLHF.

The rearrangement joins TRBV10-3 to TRBJ1-6, with D possibly matching TRBD1 (5 bases). Deletions cut 10 bases from V and 5 bases from J, with 12 bases between. CDR1 is ENHRY and CDR2 is SYGVKD in the germline V gene. This CDR3 contains 13 residues. DNA of the CDR3: TGTGCCACCGGGACGGATAATAATTCACCCCTCCACTTT. This sequence encodes CATGTDNNSPLHF.